This TCR beta chain was retrieved from a study of control samples from healthy donors and cancer patients. CDR1 is SGHVS and CDR2 is FQNEAQ in the germline V gene. Trimming removed 1 base at V and 2 bases at J, with 12 bases between. The CDR3 runs to 15 residues. TCRdb keeps only in-frame clones here, not all; method: immunoSEQ multiplex PCR. The sample shows approximately 230,000 clones, about four fifths of them seen only once. The TCR originated in a woman aged 60-75 years with lung cancer. The gene calls are TRBV7-8 and TRBJ2-7, with D tentatively TRBD2 (6 bases). Sequenced input: PBMCs. CDR3 sequence: CASSLGVGTAYEQYF. The CDR3 nucleotides are TGTGCCAGCAGCTTAGGGGTAGGGACTGCCTACGAGCAGTACTTC.